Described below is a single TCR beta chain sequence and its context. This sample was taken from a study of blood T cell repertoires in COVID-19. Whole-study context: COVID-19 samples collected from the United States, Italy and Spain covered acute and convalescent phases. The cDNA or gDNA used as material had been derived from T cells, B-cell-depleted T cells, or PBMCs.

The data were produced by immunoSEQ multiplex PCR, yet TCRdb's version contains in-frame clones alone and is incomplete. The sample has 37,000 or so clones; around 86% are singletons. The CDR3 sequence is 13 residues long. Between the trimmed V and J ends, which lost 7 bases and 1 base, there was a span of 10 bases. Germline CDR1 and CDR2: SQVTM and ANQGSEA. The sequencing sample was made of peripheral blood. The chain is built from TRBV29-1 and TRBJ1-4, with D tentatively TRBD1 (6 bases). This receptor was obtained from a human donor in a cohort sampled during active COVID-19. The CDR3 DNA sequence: TGCAGCGCACAACAGGGAACTAATGAAAAACTGTTTTTT. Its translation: CSAQQGTNEKLFF.